Listed below are T cell receptor beta chains from one sample, sequenced in a study of blood T cell repertoires in COVID-19. Libraries were prepared by immunoSEQ multiplex PCR; TCRdb keeps only in-frame clonotypes and omits some of them. Here the sample spans 300,000 to 400,000 clones, around 86% being singletons. Sequences were obtained from peripheral blood. The source is a man aged 50-60 years with active or convalescent COVID-19. The CDR3 runs from the conserved cysteine through the conserved F or W. Fields, in order: CDR3 DNA, CDR3 protein, V gene, clone size, J gene, D gene. D genes are given only for firm matches. Rows give clone size only sometimes, using once, few, many, or a class for an expanded clone.

TGTGCCACCAGCAGAGAGCAGGGGCCCTACGAGCAGTACTTC,CATSREQGPYEQYF,TRBV15,NA,TRBJ2-7,NA
TGCAGCGTCCTACTAGCGGGGGAGACAGATACGCAGTATTTT,CSVLLAGETDTQYF,TRBV29-1,NA,TRBJ2-3,TRBD2
TGTGCCAGCAGCCCCTACTACCGTCGTTACGAGCAGTACTTC,CASSPYYRRYEQYF,TRBV5-6,NA,TRBJ2-7,NA
TGCGCCAGCAGCCGGACAGACCCTGGTAGCGAGCAGTACTTC,CASSRTDPGSEQYF,TRBV5-1,NA,TRBJ2-7,NA
TGCGCCAGCAGCCAAGACAGGCGGGGGGGCCGGGATACGCAGTATTTT,CASSQDRRGGRDTQYF,TRBV4-1,NA,TRBJ2-3,TRBD2
TGCAGCGTTGAGGGGCAGGGGGACAACGAGCAGTACTTC,CSVEGQGDNEQYF,TRBV29-1,once,TRBJ2-7,TRBD1
TGTGCCAGCAGCGTACAGGGGCGTGAAGAGACCCAGTACTTC,CASSVQGREETQYF,TRBV5-4,NA,TRBJ2-5,TRBD1
TGTGCCAGCAGCGTAGGCTGGCAGACAAGCAACCCCCTCCACTTT,CASSVGWQTSNPLHF,TRBV9,NA,TRBJ1-6,NA
TGCGCCAGCAGCTCCGGACTTTTGACTAGCACAGATACGCAGTATTTT,CASSSGLLTSTDTQYF,TRBV5-1,NA,TRBJ2-3,NA
TGTGCCAGCAGCTTAGACGGAGACAGTGAGCAGTTCTTC,CASSLDGDSEQFF,TRBV11-3,NA,TRBJ2-1,NA
TGTGCCAGCACCCTTGCCCGGGGACTCTACGAGCAGTACTTC,CASTLARGLYEQYF,TRBV6-5,once,TRBJ2-7,NA
TGTGCCAGCAGTCAGGGGATCGATGAGCAGTTCTTC,CASSQGIDEQFF,TRBV6-2/TRBV6-3,NA,TRBJ2-1,NA
TGTGCCAGCAGCTTAGCCCAGGGAGGGGAGAATGGCTACACCTTC,CASSLAQGGENGYTF,TRBV7-2,NA,TRBJ1-2,NA
TGTGCCAGTAGTCTCGGGACTAGCGGGAGAATTGAGACCCAGTACTTC,CASSLGTSGRIETQYF,TRBV19,NA,TRBJ2-5,TRBD2
TGTGCCAGCAGTAAAGGAGGCATTTTCACTGAAGCTTTCTTT,CASSKGGIFTEAFF,TRBV6-2/TRBV6-3,NA,TRBJ1-1,NA
TGTGCCAGCAGTTTCGGGACCGGGGGGAATCAGCCCCAGCATTTT,CASSFGTGGNQPQHF,TRBV27,NA,TRBJ1-5,NA
TGTGCCAGCAGCTTAGGGGGCGCTACTACCTACGAGCAGTACTTC,CASSLGGATTYEQYF,TRBV7-2,NA,TRBJ2-7,NA
TGTGCCAGCAGCCCCCGAGGCGCGGGAGAGTACAATGAGCAGTTCTTC,CASSPRGAGEYNEQFF,TRBV11-1,NA,TRBJ2-1,TRBD2
TGTGCCAGCAGCCGGTGGACTAGCGGAAACAATGAGCAGTTCTTC,CASSRWTSGNNEQFF,TRBV13,NA,TRBJ2-1,TRBD2
TGTGCCAGCAGTTCGGGGACAGGTAACTCTGGAAACACCATATATTTT,CASSSGTGNSGNTIYF,TRBV28,NA,TRBJ1-3,TRBD1
TGCAGCGCCAGAGGGCCGGGCGGGGAGCTGTTTTTT,CSARGPGGELFF,TRBV29-1,NA,TRBJ2-2,NA
TGTGCCAGCAGCACTAGACAGGCCGGGGAGCTGTTTTTT,CASSTRQAGELFF,TRBV7-8,NA,TRBJ2-2,NA
TGTGCTAGCAGCCCGGTAGGAGGGGATACGCAGTATTTT,CASSPVGGDTQYF,TRBV7-7,NA,TRBJ2-3,NA
TGTGCCAGCAGCGTAGCCCAGCTGGGTGGAGCGGGGGGCCCCTACAATGAGCAGTTCTTC,CASSVAQLGGAGGPYNEQFF,TRBV9,NA,TRBJ2-1,TRBD2